These 3 T cell receptor beta chains share one sample of origin, sequenced in a study of blood T cell repertoires in COVID-19. This table comes from immunoSEQ multiplex PCR, and its TCRdb copy is limited to in-frame clones, with some not included. The table lists fewer than 200,000 clones, around 82% of them singletons. Input material: peripheral blood. The source is a woman aged 40 to 50 with COVID-19, enrolled during active disease.

This clone appeared a few times. The rearrangement joins TRBV9 to TRBJ2-2; D is ambiguous. V was pared by 1 base and J by 5 bases, with 9 bases between. The CDR3 is 14 amino acids. CDR1 and CDR2 (germline): SGDLS, YYNGEE. The CDR3 spells CASSVQVGTGELFF. The CDR3, as DNA: TGTGCCAGCAGCGTACAAGTCGGGACCGGGGAGCTGTTTTTT.

The chain links TRBV7-9 to TRBJ2-1; TRBD2 aligns across 11 bases. CDR1 and CDR2 from the germline V gene are SEHNR and FQNEAQ (reference sequence). This CDR3 comprises 16 residues. V was clipped by 4 bases and J by 9 bases; unmatched bases: 11. CDR3 sequence (DNA): TGTGCCAGCAGCTCGACGCTAGCGGGAGGTTTTGGTGAGCAGTTCTTC. Translating it yields CASSSTLAGGFGEQFF. Using reference TRBV7-9 and TRBJ2-1 for the parts outside the CDR3, the full variable domain is DTGVSQNPRHKITKRGQNVTFRCDPISEHNRLYWYRQTLGQGPEFLTYFQNEAQLEKSRLLSDRFSAERPKGSFSTLEIQRTEQGDSAMYLCASSSTLAGGFGEQFFGPGTRLTVL.

The chain carries TRBV6-6 and TRBJ1-1, with D unresolved. The CDR3 runs to 14 residues. V was clipped by 0 bases and J by 8 bases, with 13 bases between them. Germline assignment: CDR1 MNHNY and CDR2 SVGAGI (reference sequence). The CDR3 nucleotides read TGTGCCAGCAGTTACTCGTCGGGGTGGGGAGAAGCTTTCTTT. Translating it yields CASSYSSGWGEAFF.